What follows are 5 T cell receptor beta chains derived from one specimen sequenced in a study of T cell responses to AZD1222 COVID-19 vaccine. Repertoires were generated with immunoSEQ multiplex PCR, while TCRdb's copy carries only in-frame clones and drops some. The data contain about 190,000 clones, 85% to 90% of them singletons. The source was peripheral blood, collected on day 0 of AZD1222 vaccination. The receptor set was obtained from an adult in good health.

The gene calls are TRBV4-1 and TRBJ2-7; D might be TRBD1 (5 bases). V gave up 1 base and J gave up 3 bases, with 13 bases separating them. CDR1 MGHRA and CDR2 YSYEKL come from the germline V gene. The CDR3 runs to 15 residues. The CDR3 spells CASSQVSDTYYEQYF. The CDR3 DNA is TGCGCCAGCAGCCAAGTGTCGGACACGTACTACGAGCAGTACTTC.

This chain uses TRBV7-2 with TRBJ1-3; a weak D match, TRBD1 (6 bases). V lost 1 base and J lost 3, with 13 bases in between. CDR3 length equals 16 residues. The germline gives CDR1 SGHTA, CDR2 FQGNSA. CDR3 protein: CASSLVGGLGGNTIYF. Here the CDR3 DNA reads TGTGCCAGCAGCTTAGTTGGGGGGCTTGGTGGAAACACCATATATTTT. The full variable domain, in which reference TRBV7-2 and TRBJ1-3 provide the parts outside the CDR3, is GAGVSQSPSNKVTEKGKDVELRCDPISGHTALYWYRQSLGQGLEFLIYFQGNSAPDKSGLPSDRFSAERTGGSVSTLTIQRTQQEDSAVYLCASSLVGGLGGNTIYFGEGSWLTVV.

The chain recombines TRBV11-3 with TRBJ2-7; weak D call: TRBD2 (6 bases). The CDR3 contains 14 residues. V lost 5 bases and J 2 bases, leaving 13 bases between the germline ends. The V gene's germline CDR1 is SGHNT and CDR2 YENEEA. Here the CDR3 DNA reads TGTGCCAGCAGCCGCGGGACGGAAACCTACGAGCAGTACTTC. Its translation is CASSRGTETYEQYF.

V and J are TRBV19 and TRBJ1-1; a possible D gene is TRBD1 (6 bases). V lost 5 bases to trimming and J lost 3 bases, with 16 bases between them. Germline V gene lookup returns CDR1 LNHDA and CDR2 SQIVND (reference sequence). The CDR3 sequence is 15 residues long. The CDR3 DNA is TGTGCCAGTAGTGCCCACAGGGCAAGAGACACTGAAGCTTTCTTT. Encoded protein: CASSAHRARDTEAFF.

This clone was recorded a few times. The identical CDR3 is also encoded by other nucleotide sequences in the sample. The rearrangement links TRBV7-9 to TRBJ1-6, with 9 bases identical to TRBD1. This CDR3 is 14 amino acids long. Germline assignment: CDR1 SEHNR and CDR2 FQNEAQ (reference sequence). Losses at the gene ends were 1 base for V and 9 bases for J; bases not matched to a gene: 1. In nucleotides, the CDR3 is TGTGCCAGCAGCTTAGGACAGGGGGTTTCACCCCTCCACTTT. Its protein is CASSLGQGVSPLHF.